The TCR beta chain described here comes from a study of blood T cell repertoires in COVID-19. Study summary: The United States, Italy and Spain provided the acute and convalescent COVID-19 samples. PBMCs, B-cell-depleted T cells, or T cells were the source of the cDNA or gDNA that made up the material.

Under the authors' procedure: Estimated nucleated cell counts came from reference gene primer amplification. Clones were read by immunoSEQ multiplex PCR, and TCRdb kept only the in-frame ones, dropping some. The V and J calls and clone size were taken over from that table, and D and trimming were inferred from the DNA. The sample includes tens of thousands of clones, roughly 80% of them seen just once. Trimming pared 2 bases from V and 6 bases from J, leaving 12 bases between. Germline V CDR1 and CDR2: SGHRS, YFSETQ. The CDR3 runs to 13 residues. The Seattle patients joined while their infection was active and were tracked longitudinally afterward.

V is TRBV5-1 and J is TRBJ2-7; maybe TRBD2 (7 bases). The receptor's source is a man in his fifties with COVID-19, enrolled during active disease. The sequencing input was peripheral blood. This chain's CDR3 is CASSLLGGREQYF. CDR3 coding DNA: TGCGCCAGCAGCTTACTCGGGGGGCGCGAGCAGTACTTC.